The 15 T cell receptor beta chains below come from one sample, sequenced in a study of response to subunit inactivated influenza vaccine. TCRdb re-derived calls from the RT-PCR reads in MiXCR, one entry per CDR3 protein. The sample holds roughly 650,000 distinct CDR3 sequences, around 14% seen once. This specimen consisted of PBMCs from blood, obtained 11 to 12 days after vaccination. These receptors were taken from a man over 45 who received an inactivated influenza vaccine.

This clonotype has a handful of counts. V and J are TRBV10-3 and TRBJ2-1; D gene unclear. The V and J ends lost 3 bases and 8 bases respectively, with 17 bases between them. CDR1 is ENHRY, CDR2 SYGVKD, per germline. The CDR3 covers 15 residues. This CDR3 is CAISDSRPSLDEQFF. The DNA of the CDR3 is TGTGCCATCAGTGATTCTCGCCCCTCGTTGGATGAGCAGTTCTTC.

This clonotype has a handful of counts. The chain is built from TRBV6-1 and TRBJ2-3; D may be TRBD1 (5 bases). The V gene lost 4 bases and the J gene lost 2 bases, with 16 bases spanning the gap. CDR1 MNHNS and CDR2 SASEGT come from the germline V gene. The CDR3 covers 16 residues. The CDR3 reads CASSGVSRGSTDTQYF. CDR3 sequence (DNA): TGTGCCAGCAGTGGAGTTTCTAGGGGATCCACAGATACGCAGTATTTT.

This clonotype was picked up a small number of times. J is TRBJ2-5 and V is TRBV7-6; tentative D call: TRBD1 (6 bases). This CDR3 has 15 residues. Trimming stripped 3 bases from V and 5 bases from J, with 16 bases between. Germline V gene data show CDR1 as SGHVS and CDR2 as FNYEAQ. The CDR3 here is CASSLVPGQGETQYF. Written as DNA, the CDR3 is TGTGCCAGCAGCTTGGTGCCGGGACAAGGGGAGACCCAGTACTTC.

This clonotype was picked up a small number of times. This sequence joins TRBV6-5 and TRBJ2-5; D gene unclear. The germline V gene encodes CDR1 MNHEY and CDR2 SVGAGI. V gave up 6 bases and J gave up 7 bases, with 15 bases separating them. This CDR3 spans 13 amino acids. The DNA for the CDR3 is TGTGCCAGCAGCTTAGATCTTAAAGGGACCCAGTACTTC. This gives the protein CASSLDLKGTQYF.

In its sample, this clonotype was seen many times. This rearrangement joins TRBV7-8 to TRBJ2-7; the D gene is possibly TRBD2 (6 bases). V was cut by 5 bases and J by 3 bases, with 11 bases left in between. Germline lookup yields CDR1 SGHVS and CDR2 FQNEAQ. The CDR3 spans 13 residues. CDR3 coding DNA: TGTGCCAGCAGCGCGGGACCTCTCTACGAGCAGTACTTC. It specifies CASSAGPLYEQYF.

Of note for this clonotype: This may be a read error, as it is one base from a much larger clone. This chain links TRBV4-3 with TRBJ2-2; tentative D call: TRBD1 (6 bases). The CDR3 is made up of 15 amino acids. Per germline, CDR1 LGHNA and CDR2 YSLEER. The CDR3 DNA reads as TGCGCCATCAGCCAGGGGAATTCGAACACCGGGGAGCTGTTTTTT. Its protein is CAISQGNSNTGELFF.

The CDR3 DNA reads TGTGCCAGCAGCTTAACAGGGAAGGGCTACACCTTC. It codes for CASSLTGKGYTF. The chain is built from TRBV5-6 and TRBJ1-2, with D maybe TRBD1 (6 bases). Germline lookup yields CDR1 SGHDT and CDR2 YYEEEE. V was cut by 2 bases and J by 8 bases, with 10 bases left in between. The CDR3 runs to 12 residues.

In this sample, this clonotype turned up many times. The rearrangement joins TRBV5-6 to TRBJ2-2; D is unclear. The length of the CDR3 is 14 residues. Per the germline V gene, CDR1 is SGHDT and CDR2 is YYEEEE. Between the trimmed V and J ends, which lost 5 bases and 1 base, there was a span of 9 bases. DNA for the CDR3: TGTGCCAGCAGTTTAGTTGGGAACACCGGGGAGCTGTTTTTT. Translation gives CASSLVGNTGELFF.

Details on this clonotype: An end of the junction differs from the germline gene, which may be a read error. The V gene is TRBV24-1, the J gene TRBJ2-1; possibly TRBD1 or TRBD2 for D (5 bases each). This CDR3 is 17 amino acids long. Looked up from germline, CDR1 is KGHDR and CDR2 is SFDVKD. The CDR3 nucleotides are TGTGCCACCAGTCATTTAACGGGACCGACATATAGGGATGAGCAGTTCTTC. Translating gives CATSHLTGPTYRDEQFF.

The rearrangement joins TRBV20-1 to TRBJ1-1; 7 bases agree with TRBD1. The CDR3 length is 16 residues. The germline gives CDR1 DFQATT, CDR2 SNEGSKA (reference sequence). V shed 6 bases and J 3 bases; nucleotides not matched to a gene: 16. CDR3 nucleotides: TGCAGTGCCCGGGACGAGACAGGGAGGTGGGACACTGAAGCTTTCTTT. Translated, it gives CSARDETGRWDTEAFF.

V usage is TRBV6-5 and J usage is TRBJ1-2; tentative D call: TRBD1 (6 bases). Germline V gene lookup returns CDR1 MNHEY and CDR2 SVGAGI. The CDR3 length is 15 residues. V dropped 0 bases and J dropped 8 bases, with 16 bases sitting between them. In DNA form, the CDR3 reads TGTGCCAGCAGTTACTCGAGCCAGGGGAGGCGAGGCTACACCTTC. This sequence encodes CASSYSSQGRRGYTF.

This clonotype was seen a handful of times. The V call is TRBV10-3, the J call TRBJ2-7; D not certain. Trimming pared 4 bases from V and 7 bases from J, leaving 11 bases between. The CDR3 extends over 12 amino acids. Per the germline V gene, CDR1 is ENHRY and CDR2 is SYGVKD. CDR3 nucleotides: TGTGCCATCAGTGCACAGCCCCCTGAGCAGTACTTC. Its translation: CAISAQPPEQYF.

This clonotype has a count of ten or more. Here the CDR3 reads CASSQVGADIQETQYF. The CDR3 DNA sequence: TGTGCCAGCAGCCAAGTTGGAGCGGATATACAAGAGACCCAGTACTTC. The gene calls are TRBV4-2 and TRBJ2-5; D might be TRBD2 (5 bases). The CDR3 loop spans 16 amino acids. The ends were cut back, 1 base at V and 2 bases at J, with 14 bases in the middle. Germline values: CDR1 LGHNA, CDR2 YNFKEQ.

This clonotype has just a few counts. The CDR3, as DNA: TGTGCCAGCAGCACCGATGGACAGGGATACAATGAGCAGTTCTTC. Encoded protein: CASSTDGQGYNEQFF. The V and J genes are TRBV9 and TRBJ2-1; 8 nucleotides match TRBD1. Looked up from germline, CDR1 is SGDLS and CDR2 is YYNGEE. V lost 4 bases to trimming and J lost 4 bases; unmatched junction nucleotides: 7. This CDR3 comprises 15 residues.

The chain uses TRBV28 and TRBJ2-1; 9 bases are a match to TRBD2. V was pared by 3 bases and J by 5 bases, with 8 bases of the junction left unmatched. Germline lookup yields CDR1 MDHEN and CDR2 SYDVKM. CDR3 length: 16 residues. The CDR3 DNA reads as TGTGCCAGCAGTTTCTTCTTGAGCGGGAGGAACAATGAGCAGTTCTTC. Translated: CASSFFLSGRNNEQFF.